A selection of T cell receptor beta chains follows, all from one sample in a study of pediatric ulcerative colitis. Data came from immunoSEQ multiplex PCR; TCRdb stores just in-frame clones and leaves some out. The sample holds fewer than 45,000 clones, 75% to 90% seen once. Input material: blood. The receptors were sampled from a girl aged 10 to 17 with moderate ulcerative colitis. The conserved cysteine and the conserved F or W are not part of the CDR3 here. The D gene is left open where the match is weak.

. TRBJ2-2 TRBV10-1 ASTQAGELF
. TRBJ1-1 TRBV19 ASGGMTEAF
. TRBJ2-7 TRBV6-1 ASSGQYEQY
TRBD1 TRBJ1-2 TRBV10-3 ASSSFMVTGETNYGYT
. TRBJ2-7 TRBV4-3 ASSQDVLGPYEQY
TRBD2 TRBJ2-5 TRBV29-1 SARLADYQETQY
. TRBJ1-1 TRBV5-1 ASSLEGATEAF
. TRBJ1-1 TRBV7-6 ASGDMNTEAF
. TRBJ2-3 TRBV6-5 ASRSVYGSTDTQY
TRBD1 TRBJ1-1 TRBV5-1 ASRIQGGSPTEAF
. TRBJ2-3 TRBV5-1 ASSLVGDLGTDTQY
. TRBJ2-1 TRBV9 ASSVVDREEEQF
TRBD2 TRBJ2-7 TRBV7-8 ASSFGSGRAYEQY
. TRBJ2-5 TRBV28 ASSLLQFGTKKKETQY
. TRBJ2-1 TRBV5-6 ASSARTELGNEQF
. TRBJ2-4 TRBV18 ASSPGGEYPIQY
. TRBJ2-7 TRBV18 ASSIRQDSSYEQY
. TRBJ2-2 TRBV14 ASSHRSGRQTGELF
. TRBJ2-7 TRBV7-2 ASRPVLGVFGEQY
TRBD2 TRBJ2-1 TRBV5-1 ASSLPSGLGGDEQF
. TRBJ1-4 TRBV6-1 ASSPDGGIGEKLF
TRBD2 TRBJ2-3 TRBV7-2 ASSLAAGGTDTQY
TRBD1 TRBJ2-7 TRBV27 ASSLGQGAYEQY
. TRBJ1-1 TRBV9 ASRIRVEKGNTEAF
. TRBJ2-7 TRBV28 ASLPRPAVGVSSYEQY
. TRBJ1-2 TRBV19 ATLRPGWQPGSYGYT
TRBD2 TRBJ2-7 TRBV10-3 AISESKRGESEQY
. TRBJ1-5 TRBV5-5 ASSGTTGDNQPQH
. TRBJ1-5 TRBV2 ASSGVSNQPQH
. TRBJ2-7 TRBV10-3 AISDPGVAGGDSYEQY
. TRBJ2-6 TRBV7-2 ASSRQGSGANVLT
. TRBJ1-5 TRBV6-5 ASRRSVSNQPQH
. TRBJ1-1 TRBV28 ASSILGATEAF
. TRBJ1-2 TRBV6-1 ASSALWTANSPYGYT
. TRBJ1-1 TRBV30 AWMMRDTEAF